Shown below are 26 T cell receptor beta chains from a single sample sequenced in a study of T cell responses to AZD1222 COVID-19 vaccine. Libraries were prepared by immunoSEQ multiplex PCR; TCRdb keeps only in-frame clonotypes and omits some of them. The data show over 150,000 clones, about 90% seen once. Sequenced material: peripheral blood, taken on day 0 of MenACWY control vaccination. The receptors were sampled from an adult in good health.

This clone was picked up a small number of times. This chain uses TRBV4-1 with TRBJ2-3; TRBD2 matches 9 bases. Trimming removed 3 bases from V and 4 bases from J; junction bases left unmatched: 5. Germline-derived CDR1 and CDR2 are MGHRA and YSYEKL. CDR3 length: 15 residues. Here the CDR3 DNA reads TGCGCCAGCAGCCAGGCGGGACTAGCCCCAGATACGCAGTATTTT. Its protein product is CASSQAGLAPDTQYF.

Only one count was recorded for this clone. The chain links TRBV14 to TRBJ2-7, with D unresolved. V dropped 0 bases and J dropped 7 bases, with 10 bases sitting between them. Germline V CDR1 and CDR2: SGHDN, FVKESK. The CDR3 loop spans 13 amino acids. In DNA form, the CDR3 reads TGTGCCAGCAGCCAAGATTGGCAGGCTGAGCAGTACTTC. This gives the protein CASSQDWQAEQYF.

The chain joins TRBV6-4 to TRBJ1-1, with unresolved D. V was cut by 4 bases and J by 6 bases, with 9 bases left in between. Germline-derived CDR1 and CDR2 are MRHNA and SNTAGT. This CDR3 comprises 12 residues. CDR3: CASSGPGPEAFF. CDR3 DNA sequence: TGTGCCAGCAGTGGGCCAGGTCCTGAAGCTTTCTTT.

The chain joins TRBV5-1 to TRBJ2-3; a weak D match, TRBD1 (6 bases). Germline V gene data show CDR1 as SGHRS and CDR2 as YFSETQ. V lost 3 bases and J lost 7, with 9 bases in between. This CDR3 comprises 12 residues. The DNA for the CDR3 is TGCGCCAGCAGCTCGGACAGCAATACGCAGTATTTT. It specifies CASSSDSNTQYF. Full variable domain (outside the CDR3, taken from reference TRBV5-1 and TRBJ2-3): KAGVTQTPRYLIKTRGQQVTLSCSPISGHRSVSWYQQTPGQGLQFLFEYFSETQRNKGNFPGRFSGRQFSNSRSEMNVSTLELGDSALYLCASSSDSNTQYFGPGTRLTVL.

The chain links TRBV2 to TRBJ1-2; possible D gene TRBD1, 6 bases. The CDR3 is made up of 14 amino acids. V lost 6 bases, J lost 7 bases, and 18 bases lay in between. The germline V gene has CDR1 SNHLY and CDR2 FYNNEI. CDR3 amino acids: CASSEEGQGGGYTF. The CDR3 DNA reads as TGTGCCAGCAGCGAGGAGGGGCAAGGGGGTGGCTACACCTTC.

V and J are TRBV24-1 and TRBJ1-2; 9 nucleotides match TRBD1. Germline CDR1 is KGHDR and CDR2 is SFDVKD. J lost 7 bases, V lost 4 bases, and 3 bases had no gene match. The CDR3 runs to 13 residues. CDR3 region: CATSEDRGAGYTF. In DNA form, the CDR3 reads TGTGCCACCAGTGAGGACAGGGGCGCTGGCTACACCTTC.

This clone was counted only a few times. The chain uses TRBV5-6 and TRBJ2-2, with TRBD2 as a possible D gene (6 bases). The germline CDR1 and CDR2 sequences are SGHDT and YYEEEE. V was pared by 4 bases and J by 6 bases, with 25 bases between. The CDR3 runs 18 residues. CDR3 sequence reads: CASSVRFLATRGPGELFF. CDR3 coding DNA: TGTGCCAGCAGCGTCAGATTTCTAGCGACCAGAGGCCCCGGGGAGCTGTTTTTT.

The chain combines TRBV29-1 with TRBJ2-1, with a tentative D call TRBD1 (6 bases). In germline, CDR1 is SQVTM, CDR2 ANQGSEA. CDR3 size: 13 residues. Deletions cut 6 bases from V and 8 bases from J, with 17 bases between. The CDR3 is CSVLQGPSDEQFF. The DNA for the CDR3 is TGCAGCGTACTCCAGGGGCCCTCCGATGAGCAGTTCTTC.

The CDR3 sequence is CASSSYDLTDTQYF. CDR3 in DNA: TGTGCCAGCAGCTCCTACGACTTAACAGATACGCAGTATTTT. The chain combines TRBV13 with TRBJ2-3; no definite D call. Germline V CDR1 and CDR2: PRHDT, FYEKMQ (reference sequence). V was pared by 4 bases and J by 3 bases, with 11 bases between. This CDR3 region has 14 residues.

This chain joins TRBV28 and TRBJ1-1; 10 nucleotides line up with TRBD1. V lost 6 bases to trimming and J lost 5 bases; unmatched junction nucleotides: 3. Germline assignment: CDR1 MDHEN and CDR2 SYDVKM. The length of the CDR3 is 13 residues. Here the CDR3 reads CASRGQGRTEAFF. Here the CDR3 DNA reads TGTGCCAGCAGGGGACAGGGGAGGACTGAAGCTTTCTTT.

This clone was observed at least ten times. The genes are TRBV19 and TRBJ1-6; no definite D call. The CDR3 spans 14 residues. Germline-derived CDR1 and CDR2 are LNHDA and SQIVND (reference sequence). The V end lost 7 bases, the J end lost 5 bases, and 12 bases lay between the germline ends. The CDR3 sequence is CASKGESHNSPLHF. CDR3 DNA: TGTGCCAGTAAAGGCGAAAGCCATAATTCACCCCTCCACTTT.

V gene TRBV6-2 or TRBV6-3 combines with J gene TRBJ1-2, with 7 bases fitting TRBD1. V dropped 4 bases and J dropped 0; count of bases not matched to a gene: 8. The CDR3 runs to 16 residues. Germline assignment: CDR1 MNHEY and CDR2 SVGEGT. The CDR3 bases are TGTGCCAGCAGTTCCCGTGGAGGGGGCTCTAACTATGGCTACACCTTC. Protein sequence: CASSSRGGGSNYGYTF.

The chain employs TRBV5-5 and TRBJ2-2; no clear D. There are 15 residues in the CDR3. The germline V gene encodes CDR1 SGHKS and CDR2 YYEKEE (reference sequence). V lost 0 bases and J 0 bases, leaving 6 bases between the germline ends. CDR3 in amino acids: CASSLEQSNTGELFF. The CDR3 bases are TGTGCCAGCAGCTTGGAGCAGTCGAACACCGGGGAGCTGTTTTTT.

This clone appeared a few times. The chain is built from TRBV7-9 and TRBJ1-2; D is unclear. Trimming pared 7 bases from V and 1 base from J, leaving 13 bases between. Germline CDR1 and CDR2: SEHNR and FQNEAQ (reference sequence). This CDR3 region has 14 residues. CDR3 loop: CASTHAGLNYGYTF. CDR3 in DNA: TGTGCCAGCACCCATGCGGGTCTTAACTATGGCTACACCTTC.

The chain employs TRBV7-9 and TRBJ2-1, with D perhaps TRBD2 (6 bases). Germline CDR1 SEHNR, CDR2 FQNEAQ (reference sequence). Trimming stripped 3 bases from V and 10 bases from J, with 16 bases between. The CDR3 totals 14 residues. DNA for the CDR3: TGTGCCAGCAGCTTTAGCGGCCCAAGCGGGGAGCAGTTCTTC. It translates to CASSFSGPSGEQFF.

The chain has TRBV5-1 and TRBJ2-4, with 7 nucleotides matching TRBD2. The CDR3 consists of 16 residues. V was pared by 3 bases and J by 8 bases, with 14 bases of the junction left unmatched. Per the germline V gene, CDR1 is SGHRS and CDR2 is YFSETQ. The CDR3, as DNA: TGCGCCAGCAGCTCTCGAGGGACCAGCGGGGAGGACATTCAGTACTTC. Translated, it gives CASSSRGTSGEDIQYF.

The chain carries TRBV3-1 (or the pseudogene TRBV3-2) and TRBJ2-3, with D unclear. V lost 4 bases to trimming and J lost 4 bases, with 9 bases between them. The germline V gene has CDR1 LGHDT and CDR2 YNNKEL (reference sequence). The CDR3 consists of 13 residues. CDR3 DNA sequence: TGTGCCAGCAGCCCGAAGATAGCAGATACGCAGTATTTT. This sequence encodes CASSPKIADTQYF.

Here the CDR3 DNA reads TGTGCCAGCAGCCCGGGGGGGGACAGGGGCAATGAGCAGTTCTTC. Amino acids: CASSPGGDRGNEQFF. This chain links TRBV11-3 with TRBJ2-1; TRBD1 aligns across 10 bases. Trimming removed 5 bases from V and 6 bases from J; junction bases left unmatched: 7. The CDR3 is 15 amino acids. Per the germline V gene, CDR1 is SGHNT and CDR2 is YENEEA.

CDR3 sequence (DNA): TGCGCCAGCAGCGGCCCCGTATGGGGAGCAACTAATGAAAAACTGTTTTTT. Amino acid sequence: CASSGPVWGATNEKLFF. The chain recombines TRBV5-1 with TRBJ1-4; no clear D gene. The CDR3 is 17 residues long. Germline loops: CDR1 SGHRS, CDR2 YFSETQ. Between the trimmed V and J ends, which lost 4 bases and 0 bases, there was a span of 16 bases.

The chain employs TRBV19 and TRBJ2-5; 9 bases agree with TRBD2. Trimming at V came to 4 bases and at J to 3 bases, leaving 9 bases not matched to a gene. The CDR3 loop spans 16 amino acids. Per germline, CDR1 LNHDA and CDR2 SQIVND (reference sequence). The CDR3 loop is CASSSLTPSGKETQYF. CDR3 coding DNA: TGTGCCAGTAGTAGTCTGACGCCTAGCGGGAAAGAGACCCAGTACTTC.

V gene TRBV24-1 combines with J gene TRBJ2-5; 9 nucleotides align to TRBD1. CDR1 is KGHDR and CDR2 is SFDVKD in the germline V gene. The CDR3 is made up of 15 amino acids. The V segment lost 0 bases and the J segment 2 bases; nucleotides outside the gene matches: 0. Written as DNA, the CDR3 is TGTGCCACCAGTGATTTGGGACAGGGGCAAGAGACCCAGTACTTC. Protein product: CATSDLGQGQETQYF.

The chain has TRBV6-5 and TRBJ1-1, with no clear D. This CDR3 region has 13 residues. V was clipped by 4 bases and J by 4 bases, with 10 bases between them. Germline V gene lookup returns CDR1 MNHEY and CDR2 SVGAGI. The CDR3 nucleotides read TGTGCCAGCAGTTTTATGGGAGGCACTGAAGCTTTCTTT. Protein product: CASSFMGGTEAFF.

The V and J genes are TRBV6-5 and TRBJ2-1; 9 bases line up with TRBD2. From germline, CDR1 is MNHEY and CDR2 SVGAGI. CDR3 size: 12 residues. Trimming cost V 4 bases and J 15 bases; bases outside gene matches: 7. The CDR3 is CASSSPGTSWFF. CDR3 bases: TGTGCCAGCAGTTCCCCGGGGACTAGCTGGTTCTTC.

This rearrangement joins TRBV7-2 to TRBJ1-3; no reliable D call. Germline lookup yields CDR1 SGHTA and CDR2 FQGNSA. Trimming removed 2 bases from V and 1 base from J, with 6 bases in between. The CDR3 loop spans 14 amino acids. The CDR3 spells CASSLMHSGNTIYF. The CDR3 DNA is TGTGCCAGCAGCTTAATGCATTCTGGAAACACCATATATTTT.

The chain combines TRBV3-1 (or the pseudogene TRBV3-2) with TRBJ2-7; 7 bases fit TRBD1. After removal of 2 bases from V and 3 bases from J, the junction contained 4 bases not matched to a gene. The germline gives CDR1 LGHDT, CDR2 YNNKEL (reference sequence). The CDR3 is made up of 14 amino acids. CDR3 coding DNA: TGTGCCAGCAGCCAATGGGGACAGCTCTACGAGCAGTACTTC. This translates into CASSQWGQLYEQYF.

The V call is TRBV25-1, the J call TRBJ1-2; D remains ambiguous. Between the trimmed V and J ends, which lost 4 bases and 4 bases, there was a span of 10 bases. This CDR3 is built from 13 residues. The germline V gene encodes CDR1 MGHDK and CDR2 SYGVNS. The CDR3 DNA reads TGTGCCAGCAGTGGGGTAGGACCCTATGGCTACACCTTC. Amino acid sequence: CASSGVGPYGYTF.